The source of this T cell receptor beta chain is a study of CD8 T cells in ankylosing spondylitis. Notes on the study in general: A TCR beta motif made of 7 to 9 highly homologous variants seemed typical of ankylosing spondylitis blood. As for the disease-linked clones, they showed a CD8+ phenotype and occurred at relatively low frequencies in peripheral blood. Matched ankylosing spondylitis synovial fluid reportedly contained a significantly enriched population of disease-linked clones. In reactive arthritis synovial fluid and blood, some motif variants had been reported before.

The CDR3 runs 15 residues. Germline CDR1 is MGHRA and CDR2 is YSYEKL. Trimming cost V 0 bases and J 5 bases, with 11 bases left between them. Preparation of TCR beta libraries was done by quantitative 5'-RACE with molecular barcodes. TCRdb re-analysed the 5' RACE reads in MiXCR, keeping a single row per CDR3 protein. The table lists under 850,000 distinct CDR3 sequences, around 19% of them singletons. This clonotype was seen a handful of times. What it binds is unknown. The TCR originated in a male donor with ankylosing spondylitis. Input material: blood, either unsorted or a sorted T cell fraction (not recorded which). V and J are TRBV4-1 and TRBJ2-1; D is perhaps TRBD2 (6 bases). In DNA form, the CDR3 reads TGCGCCAGCAGCCAAGATGCAGGGAGGAACAATGAGCAGTTCTTC. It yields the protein CASSQDAGRNNEQFF.